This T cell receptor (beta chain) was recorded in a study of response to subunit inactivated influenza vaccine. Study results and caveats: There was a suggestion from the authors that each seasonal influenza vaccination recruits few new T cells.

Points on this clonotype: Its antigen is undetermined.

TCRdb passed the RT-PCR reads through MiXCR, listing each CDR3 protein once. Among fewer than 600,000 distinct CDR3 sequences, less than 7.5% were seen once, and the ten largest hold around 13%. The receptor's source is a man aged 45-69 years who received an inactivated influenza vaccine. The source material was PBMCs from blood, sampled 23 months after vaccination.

This CDR3 is CASRQYRDTGELFF. CDR3 sequence (DNA): TGTGCCAGCAGACAATACAGGGACACCGGGGAGCTGTTTTTT. This chain links TRBV12-3 or TRBV12-4 with TRBJ2-2; the D gene is possibly TRBD1 (6 bases). The CDR3 is 14 residues long. V was shortened by 6 bases and J by 3 bases, with 11 bases between the two germline ends.